This T cell receptor (beta chain) was obtained from a study of siplizumab effects on memory and regulatory T cells (dated by TCRdb to about 2019). Regarding the complete study: The effect of the anti-CD2 antibody siplizumab on alloreactive T-cell subsets was examined in allogeneic mixed lymphocyte reactions constructed from human PBMCs. General study outcomes and caveats: A naive or memory phenotype could not be assigned to roughly 80-95% of proliferating CD4+ or CD8+ clones. Unstimulated naive T cells appeared more diverse than memory T cells, and naive cells seemed to contribute substantially to the alloresponse. In reactions with siplizumab, an average of approximately 69% of mappable alloreactive CD4+ clones were Treg-derived, compared with 26.9% in control reactions. The suppressive function of proliferating Tregs from siplizumab cultures was not functionally confirmed. The cumulative frequency of alloreactive sequences that could be traced back to unstimulated CD4+ memory T cells was significantly reduced by siplizumab. Because sequences at frequencies below about 10^-5 were poorly captured, only a minor fraction of alloreactive clones could be mapped back to unstimulated subsets.

Sequences KGHSH (CDR1) and LQKENI (CDR2) are obtained from the germline V gene. Its CDR3 holds 14 amino acids, cysteine through phenylalanine. The only DNA kept is the CDR3, 42 bases in frame from the first base. Trimming takes 3 bases off V and 5 bases off J; junction bases not matched to a gene: 3. The library was produced with the immunoSEQ multiplex PCR assay. Roughly 100,000 TCR templates per sample were assayed on the deep sequencing platform. Genomic DNA extracted from sorted T cells was used for TCRbeta CDR3 sequencing. Per the authors' processing: Clonal analysis of TCRbeta CDR3 data was done in the R programming language. Unstimulated samples were compared with post-reaction CFSE-low samples to define alloreactive CD4+ and CD8+ clones. Alloreactive CD4+ clones were assigned to regulatory or non-regulatory origin by matching sequences to sorted unstimulated Treg and non-Treg repertoires. In TCRdb, the immuneACCESS table is reduced to in-frame sequences with V and J assigned. These tables do not hold every clone; where another copy was compared, an unresolved V gene accounts for under half, and the others remain unexplained. For V, J and clone size, that table is used; D and trimming come from the DNA. The sample yields more than 85,000 clones; more than 85% were counted once. Just over 2.5% of the sample belongs to the ten largest clones.

The count of this clone is one. No cognate antigen has been identified for it. Base qualities are not recorded, but no much larger clone differs from it by a single base. TCRbeta CDR3 sequencing was performed on sorted unstimulated T cells and on proliferating T cells recovered from mixed lymphocyte reactions. Fresh whole blood from around eleven HLA-typed healthy donors served as the source for isolating PBMCs. Sequencing input: CD4+ T cells sorted from blood. The rearranged chain carries TRBV18 and TRBJ1-5; TRBD1 agrees with 8 junctional bases. The TCR sequence derives from a human donor in good health. Some clones in this sample may be carry-over from other donors' samples. At the DNA level, the sequence is TGTGCCAGCTCACCGTCAGGGGGCTATCAGCCCCAGCATTTT. This encodes CASSPSGGYQPQHF.